A selection of T cell receptor beta chains follows, all from one sample in a study of blood T cells in healthy people across ages. One entry per CDR3 protein, called by TCRdb with MiXCR from the 5' RACE reads. The table includes some 560,000 distinct CDR3 sequences, 27% detected once. These sequences were also reported in another study, on T cells of mothers and their children.

Sample: blood. The origin of the receptors is a boy aged 2-15 years in good health. CDR3s include the opening cysteine and the closing phenylalanine or tryptophan. The D gene is left open where the match is weak. The size of a clone is reported for some rows only, either as once, few or many, or as a class for expanded clones.

TRBD1	TRBV29-1	TRBJ1-5	few	TGCAGCGTGGGGGATGGACAGGGTTATCAGCCCCAGCATTTT	CSVGDGQGYQPQHF
.	TRBV6-6	TRBJ2-6	once	TGTGCCAGCAGTCCGAAGGGGGCCAACGTCCTGACTTTC	CASSPKGANVLTF
.	TRBV18	TRBJ2-3	once	TGTGCCAGCTCACCAGAGGGATCAGAGAGCACAGATACGCAGTATTTT	CASSPEGSESTDTQYF
.	TRBV7-3	TRBJ2-6	.	TGTGCCAGCAGCTTAATACATGACACCAACGTCCTGACTTTC	CASSLIHDTNVLTF
.	TRBV23-1	TRBJ1-1	.	TGCGCCAGAGGTACTGAAGCTTTCTTT	CARGTEAFF
.	TRBV10-3	TRBJ1-2	.	TGTGCCATCAGTGAGAAGGTCCCCGTGAACTATGGCTACACCTTC	CAISEKVPVNYGYTF
.	TRBV5-1	TRBJ2-2	few	TGCGCCAGCAGCTTAGAGAGTACTGGCGGGGAGCTGTTTTTT	CASSLESTGGELFF
.	TRBV21-1	TRBJ2-1	.	TGTGCCAGCAGCAAGGGGACTAGCGGGGCTTACAATGAGCAGTTCTTC	CASSKGTSGAYNEQFF
.	TRBV6-5	TRBJ1-2	.	TGTGCCAGCAGTCACCCGGAGAACCTTTATGGCTACACCTTC	CASSHPENLYGYTF
TRBD1	TRBV20-1	TRBJ2-5	.	TGCAGTGCTAGCAGGGGGCGAGAGACCCAGTACTTC	CSASRGRETQYF
TRBD1	TRBV15	TRBJ1-2	.	TGTGCCACCAGCGGCGGCAGGGGGTTATCCTATGGCTACACCTTC	CATSGGRGLSYGYTF
.	TRBV7-9	TRBJ2-7	few	TGTGCCAGCAGCTTATCTCAGGGGAGATCGTACGAGCAGTACTTC	CASSLSQGRSYEQYF
.	TRBV2	TRBJ1-5	.	TGTGCCAGCAGTTCCGAACCGGGACACCAGCATTTT	CASSSEPGHQHF
.	TRBV7-2	TRBJ2-3	.	TGTGCCAGCAGCTTATTTGGAGATACGCAGTATTTT	CASSLFGDTQYF
.	TRBV4-2	TRBJ2-3	few	TGTGCCAGCAGCAAAGGGGGGAGGGACCCTGCATATACGCAGTATTTT	CASSKGGRDPAYTQYF
TRBD1	TRBV7-8	TRBJ2-5	few	TGTGCCAGCAGCTTAGCGGACAGGGGAACAGAGACCCAGTACTTC	CASSLADRGTETQYF
.	TRBV6-1	TRBJ2-2	few	TGTGCCAGCAGTGAGATTAGTGGAGCCGGGGAGCTGTTTTTT	CASSEISGAGELFF
.	TRBV2	TRBJ1-2	.	TGTGCCAGCAGCGGGGCCTCCGCGGGTGGCTACACCTTC	CASSGASAGGYTF
.	TRBV28	TRBJ1-3	.	TGTGCCAGCAGACCCTCCCTGGCTGGAAACACCATATATTTT	CASRPSLAGNTIYF
.	TRBV14	TRBJ1-1	few	TGTGCCAGCAGCAAGGGCCTCTTCGGGACTGAAGCTTTCTTT	CASSKGLFGTEAFF
TRBD2	TRBV7-2	TRBJ2-7	.	TGTGCCAGCAGCTTAGCAAGGACTAGCGGGAGGAACGAGCAGTACTTC	CASSLARTSGRNEQYF
TRBD2	TRBV29-1	TRBJ2-7	few	TGCAGCGTTGTATCGGGGACTAGAGGCTCCTACGAGCAGTACTTC	CSVVSGTRGSYEQYF
.	TRBV10-3	TRBJ1-2	few	TGTGCCATCAGTACCCCGTCCGGGAAGACGCGTGGCTACACCTTC	CAISTPSGKTRGYTF
.	TRBV11-2	TRBJ2-1	few	TGTGCCAGCAGCCCAACAGGCCCTGACTCCTACAATGAGCAGTTCTTC	CASSPTGPDSYNEQFF
.	TRBV12-3/TRBV12-4	TRBJ1-2	few	TGTGCCAGCAGTATAATACCCCAGGGACTAGGCTATGGCTACACCTTC	CASSIIPQGLGYGYTF
.	TRBV5-1	TRBJ2-3	.	TGCGCCAGCAGTACCCAACCGGGACTTCTGGATACGCAGTATTTT	CASSTQPGLLDTQYF
.	TRBV7-9	TRBJ2-7	.	TGTGCCAGCAGCCCTCCCGCGCGCTACGAGCAGTACTTC	CASSPPARYEQYF
.	TRBV19	TRBJ2-2	.	TGTGCCAGTAGTCAGAGGACTCAGGGCACCGGGGAGCTGTTTTTT	CASSQRTQGTGELFF
.	TRBV5-6	TRBJ2-5	.	TGTGCCAGCAGCTTGGAGGGGCGCCGGGCAGGGACCCAGTACTTC	CASSLEGRRAGTQYF
TRBD1	TRBV20-1	TRBJ1-5	.	TGCAGTGCTAGAGGACAGGGGGCAAATCAGCCCCAGCATTTT	CSARGQGANQPQHF
.	TRBV20-1	TRBJ2-3	few	TGCAGTGCTAGAGATAAACAGGGCCGCACAGATACGCAGTATTTT	CSARDKQGRTDTQYF
TRBD1	TRBV18	TRBJ1-2	few	TGTGCCAGCTCCCTCGGACAGGATGGCTACACCTTC	CASSLGQDGYTF
.	TRBV20-1	TRBJ1-5	few	TGCAGTGCTAAGAGGTCACCCGGCGGGCCCCAGCATTTT	CSAKRSPGGPQHF
TRBD1	TRBV29-1	TRBJ1-2	many	TGCAGCGTGCCACAGGGGAACTATGGCTACACCTTC	CSVPQGNYGYTF
TRBD1	TRBV6-6	TRBJ1-1	few	TGTGCCAGCAGCGGGGACAGGTGGTTCTATGTAGCTTTCTTT	CASSGDRWFYVAFF
.	TRBV7-9	TRBJ2-7	.	TGTGCCAGCAGCCTAGAAGCCCACTACGAGCAGTACTTC	CASSLEAHYEQYF